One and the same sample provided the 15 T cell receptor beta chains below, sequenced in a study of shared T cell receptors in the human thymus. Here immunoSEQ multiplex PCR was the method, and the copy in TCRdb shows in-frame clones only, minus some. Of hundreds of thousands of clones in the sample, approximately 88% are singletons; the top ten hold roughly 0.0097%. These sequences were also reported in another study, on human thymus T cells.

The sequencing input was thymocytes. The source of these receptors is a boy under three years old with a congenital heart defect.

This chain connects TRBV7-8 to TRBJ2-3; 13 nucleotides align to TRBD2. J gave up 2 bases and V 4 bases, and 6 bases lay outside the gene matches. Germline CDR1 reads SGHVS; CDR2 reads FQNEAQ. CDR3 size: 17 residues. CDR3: CASSWGLAGCTTDTQYF. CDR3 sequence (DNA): TGTGCCAGCAGCTGGGGACTAGCGGGGTGCACCACAGATACGCAGTATTTT.

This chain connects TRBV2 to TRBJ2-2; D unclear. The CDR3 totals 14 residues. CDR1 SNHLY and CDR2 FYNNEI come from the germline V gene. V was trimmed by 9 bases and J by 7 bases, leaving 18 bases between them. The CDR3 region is CASIVRRGNGELFF. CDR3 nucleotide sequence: TGTGCCAGTATAGTTCGACGAGGAAACGGGGAGCTGTTTTTT.

The CDR3 protein is CSVEEGWGTHEAYEQYF. The CDR3 nucleotides read TGCAGCGTTGAAGAGGGTTGGGGGACACATGAGGCCTACGAGCAGTACTTC. V and J are TRBV29-1 and TRBJ2-7, with D perhaps matching TRBD1 (6 bases). Trimming took 0 bases from V and 2 from J, leaving 20 bases between them. Germline-derived CDR1 and CDR2 are SQVTM and ANQGSEA. The CDR3 runs 17 residues.

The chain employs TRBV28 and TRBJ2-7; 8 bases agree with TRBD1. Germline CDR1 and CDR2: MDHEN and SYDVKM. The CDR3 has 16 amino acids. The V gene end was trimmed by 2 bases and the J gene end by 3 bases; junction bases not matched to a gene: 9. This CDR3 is CASSLGTGLGCYEQYF. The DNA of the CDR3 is TGTGCCAGCAGTTTAGGGACAGGCCTAGGGTGCTACGAGCAGTACTTC.

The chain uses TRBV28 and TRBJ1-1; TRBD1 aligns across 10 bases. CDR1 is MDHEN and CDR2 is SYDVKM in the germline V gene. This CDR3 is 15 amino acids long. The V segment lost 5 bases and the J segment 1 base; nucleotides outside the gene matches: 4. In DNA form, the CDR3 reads TGTGCCAGCAGTCGACAGGGGGCACCGAACACTGAAGCTTTCTTT. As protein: CASSRQGAPNTEAFF.

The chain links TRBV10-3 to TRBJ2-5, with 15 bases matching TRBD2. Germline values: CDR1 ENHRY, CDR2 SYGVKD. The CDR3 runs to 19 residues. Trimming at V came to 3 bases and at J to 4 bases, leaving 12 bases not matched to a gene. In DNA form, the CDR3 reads TGTGCCATCAGTGAAGGGCAGCGACGGACTAGCGGGAGGGTAGAGACCCAGTACTTC. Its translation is CAISEGQRRTSGRVETQYF.

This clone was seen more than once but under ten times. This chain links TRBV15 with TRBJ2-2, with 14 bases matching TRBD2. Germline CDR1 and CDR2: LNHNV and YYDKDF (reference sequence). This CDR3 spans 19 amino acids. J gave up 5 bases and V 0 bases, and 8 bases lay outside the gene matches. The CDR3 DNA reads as TGTGCCACCAGCAGAGATGGGGGACTAGCGGGAGTTACAACCGGGGAGCTGTTTTTT. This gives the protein CATSRDGGLAGVTTGELFF. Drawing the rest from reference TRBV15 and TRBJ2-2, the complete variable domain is DAMVIQNPRYQVTQFGKPVTLSCSQTLNHNVMYWYQQKSSQAPKLLFHYYDKDFNNEADTPDNFQSRRPNTSFCFLDIRSPGLGDTAMYLCATSRDGGLAGVTTGELFFGEGSRLTVL.

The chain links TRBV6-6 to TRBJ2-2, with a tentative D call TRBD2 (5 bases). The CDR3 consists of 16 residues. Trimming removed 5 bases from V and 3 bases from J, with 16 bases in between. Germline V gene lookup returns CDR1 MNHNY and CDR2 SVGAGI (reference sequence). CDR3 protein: CASSPRLLLDTGELFF. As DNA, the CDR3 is TGTGCCAGCAGTCCACGACTACTCCTTGACACCGGGGAGCTGTTTTTT.

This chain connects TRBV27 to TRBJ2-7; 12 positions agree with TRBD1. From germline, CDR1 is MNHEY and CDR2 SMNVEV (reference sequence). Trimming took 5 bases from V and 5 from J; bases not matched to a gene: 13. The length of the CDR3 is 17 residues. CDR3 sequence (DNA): TGTGCCAGCAGTCGAAGATTGGGACAGGGGGCGCCCCACGAGCAGTACTTC. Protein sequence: CASSRRLGQGAPHEQYF.

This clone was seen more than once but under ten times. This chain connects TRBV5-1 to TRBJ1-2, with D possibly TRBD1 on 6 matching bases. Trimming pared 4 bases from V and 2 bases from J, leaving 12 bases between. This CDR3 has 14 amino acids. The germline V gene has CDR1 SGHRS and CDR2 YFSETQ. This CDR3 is CASSPGQKNYGYTF. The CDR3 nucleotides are TGCGCCAGCAGCCCCGGACAGAAGAACTATGGCTACACCTTC.

The CDR3 sequence: CASSLALTANTIYF. CDR3 in DNA: TGTGCCAGCAGCTTGGCCTTGACAGCAAACACCATATATTTT. The chain is built from TRBV5-6 and TRBJ1-3; a weak D match, TRBD1 (5 bases). The germline V gene encodes CDR1 SGHDT and CDR2 YYEEEE. Trimming cost V 0 bases and J 6 bases, with 10 bases left between them. CDR3 length equals 14 residues.

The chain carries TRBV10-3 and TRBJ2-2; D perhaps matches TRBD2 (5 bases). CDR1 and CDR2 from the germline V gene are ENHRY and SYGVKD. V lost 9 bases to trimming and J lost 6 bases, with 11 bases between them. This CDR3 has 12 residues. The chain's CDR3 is CAMREGSGELFF. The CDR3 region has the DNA TGTGCCATGAGGGAAGGGTCCGGGGAGCTGTTTTTT.

CDR3 DNA: TGCGCCAGCAGCCAAGATCGTGAGGGTCTTACCCACAATGAGCAGTTCTTC. Translated: CASSQDREGLTHNEQFF. The rearrangement uses TRBV4-3 and TRBJ2-1; D is perhaps TRBD2 (5 bases). V was shortened by 0 bases and J by 5 bases, with 17 bases between the two germline ends. This CDR3 has 17 amino acids. CDR1 is LGHNA and CDR2 is YSLEER in the germline V gene.

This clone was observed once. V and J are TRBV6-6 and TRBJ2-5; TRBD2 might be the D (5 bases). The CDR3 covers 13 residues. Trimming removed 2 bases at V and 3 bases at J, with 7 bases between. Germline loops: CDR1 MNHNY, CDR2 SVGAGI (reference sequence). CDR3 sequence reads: CASSYKAEETQYF. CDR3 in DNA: TGTGCCAGCAGTTACAAAGCGGAAGAGACCCAGTACTTC.

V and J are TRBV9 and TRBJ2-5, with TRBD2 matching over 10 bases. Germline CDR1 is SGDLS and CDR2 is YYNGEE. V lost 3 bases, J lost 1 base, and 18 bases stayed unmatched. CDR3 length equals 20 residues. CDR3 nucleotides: TGTGCCAGCAGCGCCGGCGGACTAGCGGAGGCCCCCTCCTTCCAAGAGACCCAGTACTTC. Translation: CASSAGGLAEAPSFQETQYF.